This T cell receptor (beta chain) was observed in a study of blood T cell repertoires in COVID-19. The overall study: The analysed material was cDNA or gDNA that came from T cells, B-cell-depleted T cells, or PBMCs.

Authors' methods: Estimation of nucleated cell counts was performed using reference gene primer amplification. The repertoire was sequenced with immunoSEQ multiplex PCR; TCRdb's copy has only in-frame clones and lacks some. For V, J and clone size, that table is used; D and trimming come from the DNA. This table holds about 200,000 clones, roughly 86% found once. Participants reported their clinical history, and cohort assignment relied on those reports. The V gene lost 4 bases and the J gene lost 1 base, with 16 bases spanning the gap. CDR1 is MNHEY, CDR2 SVGAGI, per germline. This CDR3 has 16 residues.

Material: PBMCs or T cells enriched from blood (not recorded which). This clonotype originated in a man in his forties with acute COVID-19. The J gene is TRBJ1-1, the V gene TRBV6-5, with D perhaps matching TRBD1 (6 bases). CDR3 amino acids: CASSFTPQGTNTEAFF. CDR3 nucleotide sequence: TGTGCCAGCAGTTTTACCCCCCAGGGGACGAACACTGAAGCTTTCTTT.